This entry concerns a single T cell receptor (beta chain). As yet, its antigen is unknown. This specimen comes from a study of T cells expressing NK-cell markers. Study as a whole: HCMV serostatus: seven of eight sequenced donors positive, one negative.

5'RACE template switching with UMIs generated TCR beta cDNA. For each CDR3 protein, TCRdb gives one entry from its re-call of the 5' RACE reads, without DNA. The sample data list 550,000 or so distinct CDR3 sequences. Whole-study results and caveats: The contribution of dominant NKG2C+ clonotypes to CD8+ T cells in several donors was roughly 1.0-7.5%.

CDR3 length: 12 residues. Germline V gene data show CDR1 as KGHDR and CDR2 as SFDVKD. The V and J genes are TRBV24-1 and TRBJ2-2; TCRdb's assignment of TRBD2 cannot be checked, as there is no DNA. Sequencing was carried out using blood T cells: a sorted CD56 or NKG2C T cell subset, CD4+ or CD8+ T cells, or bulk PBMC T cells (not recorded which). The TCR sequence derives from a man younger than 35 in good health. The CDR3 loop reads CATRRETGELFF.